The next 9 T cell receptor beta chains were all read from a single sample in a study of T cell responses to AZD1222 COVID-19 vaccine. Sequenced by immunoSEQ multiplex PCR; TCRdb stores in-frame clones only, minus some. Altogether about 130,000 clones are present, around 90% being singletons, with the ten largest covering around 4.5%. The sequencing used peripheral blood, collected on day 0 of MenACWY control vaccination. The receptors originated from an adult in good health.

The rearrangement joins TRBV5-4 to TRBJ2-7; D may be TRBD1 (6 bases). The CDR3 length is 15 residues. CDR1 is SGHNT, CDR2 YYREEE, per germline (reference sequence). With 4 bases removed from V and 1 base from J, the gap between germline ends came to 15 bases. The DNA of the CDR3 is TGTGCCAGCAGCCCTCCGGGACAACTTTCCTACGAGCAGTACTTC. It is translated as CASSPPGQLSYEQYF. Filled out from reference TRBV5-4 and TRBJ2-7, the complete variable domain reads ETGVTQSPTHLIKTRGQQVTLRCSSQSGHNTVSWYQQALGQGPQFIFQYYREEENGRGNFPPRFSGLQFPNYSSELNVNALELDDSALYLCASSPPGQLSYEQYFGPGTRLTVT.

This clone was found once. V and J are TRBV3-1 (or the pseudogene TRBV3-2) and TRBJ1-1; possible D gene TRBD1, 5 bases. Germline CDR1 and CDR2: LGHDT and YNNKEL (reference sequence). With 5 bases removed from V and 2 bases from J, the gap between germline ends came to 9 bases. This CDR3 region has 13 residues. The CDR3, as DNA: TGTGCCAGCAGCGGGGGGGTCAACACTGAAGCTTTCTTT. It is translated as CASSGGVNTEAFF.

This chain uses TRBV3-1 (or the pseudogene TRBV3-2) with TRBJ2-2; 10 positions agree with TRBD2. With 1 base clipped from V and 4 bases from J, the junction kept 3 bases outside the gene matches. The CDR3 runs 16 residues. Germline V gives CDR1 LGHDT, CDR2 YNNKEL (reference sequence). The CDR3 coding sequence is TGTGCCAGCAGCCAAGTGCTAGCGGGAGTCACCGGGGAGCTGTTTTTT. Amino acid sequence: CASSQVLAGVTGELFF.

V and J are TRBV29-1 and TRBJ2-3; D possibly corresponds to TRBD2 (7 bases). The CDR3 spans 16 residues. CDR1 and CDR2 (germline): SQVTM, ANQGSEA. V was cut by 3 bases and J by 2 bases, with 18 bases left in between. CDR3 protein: CSVDGGRERITDTQYF. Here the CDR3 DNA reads TGCAGCGTTGATGGGGGGCGGGAGAGAATCACAGATACGCAGTATTTT.

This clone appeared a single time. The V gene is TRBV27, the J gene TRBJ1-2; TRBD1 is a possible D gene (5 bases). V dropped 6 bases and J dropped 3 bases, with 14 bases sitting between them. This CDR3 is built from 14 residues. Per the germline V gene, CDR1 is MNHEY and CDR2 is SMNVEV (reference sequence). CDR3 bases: TGTGCCAGCAGCCCTCGGGACCGAGACTATGGCTACACCTTC. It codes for CASSPRDRDYGYTF.

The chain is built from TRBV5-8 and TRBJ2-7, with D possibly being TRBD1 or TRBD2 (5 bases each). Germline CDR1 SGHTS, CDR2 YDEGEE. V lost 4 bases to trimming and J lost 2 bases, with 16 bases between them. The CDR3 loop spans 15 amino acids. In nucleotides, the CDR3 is TGTGCCAGCAGCGTGGGGGTTCCCCTTACCTACGAGCAGTACTTC. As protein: CASSVGVPLTYEQYF.

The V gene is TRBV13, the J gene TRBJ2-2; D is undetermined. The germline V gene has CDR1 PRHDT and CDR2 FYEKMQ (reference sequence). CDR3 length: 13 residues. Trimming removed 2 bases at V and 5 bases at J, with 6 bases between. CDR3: CASSLHGTGELFF. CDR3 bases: TGTGCCAGCAGCTTACATGGGACCGGGGAGCTGTTTTTT.

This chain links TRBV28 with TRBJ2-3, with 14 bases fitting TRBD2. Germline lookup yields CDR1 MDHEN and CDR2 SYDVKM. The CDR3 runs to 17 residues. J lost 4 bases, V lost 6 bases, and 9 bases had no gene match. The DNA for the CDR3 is TGTGCCAGCAGCCCCCGGGGACTAGCGGGAGTTTCAGATACGCAGTATTTT. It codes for CASSPRGLAGVSDTQYF.

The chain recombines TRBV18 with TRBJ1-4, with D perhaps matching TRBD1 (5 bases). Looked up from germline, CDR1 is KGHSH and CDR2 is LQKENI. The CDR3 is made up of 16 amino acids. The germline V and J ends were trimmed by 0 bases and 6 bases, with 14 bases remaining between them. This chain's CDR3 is CASSPPSGTAYEKLFF. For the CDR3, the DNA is TGTGCCAGCTCACCACCCTCCGGGACCGCATATGAAAAACTGTTTTTT. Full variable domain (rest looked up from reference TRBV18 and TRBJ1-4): NAGVMQNPRHLVRRRGQEARLRCSPMKGHSHVYWYRQLPEEGLKFMVYLQKENIIDESGMPKERFSAEFPKEGPSILRIQQVVRGDSAAYFCASSPPSGTAYEKLFFGSGTQLSVL.